The next 30 T cell receptor beta chains were all read from a single sample in a study of T cells in Graves' hyperthyroidism and ophthalmopathy. Regions amplified from RNA transcripts were the TCR beta CDR3 regions. RT-PCR in the first round (using the HTBI primer set) targeted the TCR CDR3. Each CDR3 protein is one row after TCRdb ran MiXCR on the multiplex PCR reads. The table has some 550,000 distinct CDR3 sequences, roughly 15% seen once. Sequenced material: blood. These receptors all come from a woman between 35 and 50 years old with Graves' ophthalmopathy.

This clonotype has just a few counts. The chain has TRBV28 and TRBJ2-1, with D uncertain. Germline loops: CDR1 MDHEN, CDR2 SYDVKM. Deletions cut 4 bases from V and 11 bases from J, with 12 bases between. The CDR3 totals 12 residues. The CDR3: CASSSEGFKQFF. CDR3 coding DNA: TGTGCCAGCAGTTCCGAAGGGTTTAAGCAGTTCTTC.

The chain combines TRBV12-5 with TRBJ2-1; TRBD2 might be the D (6 bases). The V and J ends lost 1 base and 13 bases respectively, with 11 bases between them. This CDR3 has 12 amino acids. Germline assignment: CDR1 LGHNT and CDR2 FRNRAP. The CDR3 DNA reads as TGTGCTAGTGGTTTGGCGGTGGGGGGTCAGTTCTTC. Amino acids: CASGLAVGGQFF.

This clonotype was recorded at least ten times. The chain combines TRBV11-3 with TRBJ2-1, with D unresolved. The CDR3 contains 17 residues. The V end was cut by 4 bases, the J end by 4 bases, with 20 bases between. Germline V gives CDR1 SGHNT, CDR2 YENEEA. The CDR3 here is CASSSPRPDSAYNEQFF. The CDR3 coding sequence is TGTGCCAGCAGCTCGCCCAGACCCGACTCGGCTTACAATGAGCAGTTCTTC. Supplemented by reference TRBV11-3 and TRBJ2-1, the full variable domain reads EAGVVQSPRYKIIEKKQPVAFWCNPISGHNTLYWYLQNLGQGPELLIRYENEEAVDDSQLPKDRFSAERLKGVDSTLKIQPAELGDSAVYLCASSSPRPDSAYNEQFFGPGTRLTVL.

The rearrangement joins TRBV20-1 to TRBJ1-5; no definite D call. V was cut by 4 bases and J by 3 bases, with 10 bases left in between. The length of the CDR3 is 13 residues. The germline V gene has CDR1 DFQATT and CDR2 SNEGSKA (reference sequence). CDR3 in amino acids: CSATRAHNQPQHF. The DNA for the CDR3 is TGCAGTGCTACTCGGGCCCACAATCAGCCCCAGCATTTT.

This clonotype was counted at least ten times. The chain joins TRBV6-1 to TRBJ2-1; either TRBD1 or TRBD2 may supply D (5 bases each). V lost 5 bases, J lost 5 bases, and 13 bases lay in between. Germline CDR1 and CDR2: MNHNS and SASEGT. The length of the CDR3 is 14 residues. The CDR3 sequence: CASSPDIGNNEQFF. The CDR3, as DNA: TGTGCCAGCAGTCCGGACATCGGGAACAATGAGCAGTTCTTC.

Ten or more counts support this clonotype. The gene calls are TRBV12-3 or TRBV12-4 and TRBJ1-4; D gene unclear. V was trimmed by 3 bases and J by 8 bases, leaving 10 bases between them. This CDR3 is 13 amino acids long. DNA of the CDR3: TGTGCCAGCAGTTTCGGGGTTGGGGAAAAACTGTTTTTT. The encoded protein is CASSFGVGEKLFF.

The chain uses TRBV6-9 and TRBJ2-7, with TRBD2 matching over 7 bases. Trimming cost V 6 bases and J 3 bases; bases outside gene matches: 8. The CDR3 totals 14 residues. Germline V lookup: CDR1 MNHGY, CDR2 SVAAGI. The CDR3 loop is CASRGGDPRYEQYF. For the CDR3, the DNA is TGTGCCAGCAGGGGAGGGGACCCTCGCTACGAGCAGTACTTC.

The V call is TRBV9, the J call TRBJ1-1; no clear D. The germline CDR1 and CDR2 sequences are SGDLS and YYNGEE. The CDR3 contains 13 residues. Trimming shortened V by 3 bases and J by 0 bases, and 6 bases separated the two germline ends. This CDR3 reads CASSESMNTEAFF. CDR3 DNA sequence: TGTGCCAGCAGCGAATCAATGAACACTGAAGCTTTCTTT.

This clonotype was recorded a few times. The V and J genes are TRBV29-1 and TRBJ2-7, with unresolved D. The V end was cut by 4 bases, the J end by 3 bases, with 10 bases between. CDR1 is SQVTM, CDR2 ANQGSEA, per germline. The CDR3 contains 12 residues. The CDR3 protein is CSVVVGFYEQYF. In DNA form, the CDR3 reads TGCAGCGTTGTGGTAGGCTTCTACGAGCAGTACTTC.

This clonotype showed up many times. This chain links TRBV15 with TRBJ1-1; D is perhaps TRBD1 (6 bases). Trimming stripped 5 bases from V and 3 bases from J, with 10 bases between. The germline CDR1 and CDR2 sequences are LNHNV and YYDKDF (reference sequence). This CDR3 spans 13 amino acids. CDR3 residues: CATSQGKDTEAFF. CDR3 DNA: TGTGCCACCAGCCAGGGGAAAGACACTGAAGCTTTCTTT. Combining the CDR3 with reference TRBV15 and TRBJ1-1 gives the whole variable domain DAMVIQNPRYQVTQFGKPVTLSCSQTLNHNVMYWYQQKSSQAPKLLFHYYDKDFNNEADTPDNFQSRRPNTSFCFLDIRSPGLGDTAMYLCATSQGKDTEAFFGQGTRLTVV.

This clonotype was seen a few times. This sequence joins TRBV7-6 and TRBJ1-1, with 7 bases that match TRBD1. The CDR3 is made up of 13 amino acids. Trimming at V came to 3 bases and at J to 12 bases, leaving 10 bases not matched to a gene. Germline V gene lookup returns CDR1 SGHVS and CDR2 FNYEAQ. The CDR3 region has the DNA TGTGCCAGCAGCTTCGGGAAGGACAGGACGCCTTTCTTT. Encoded protein: CASSFGKDRTPFF. Variable domain in full (rest from reference TRBV7-6 and TRBJ1-1): GAGVSQSPRYKVTKRGQDVALRCDPISGHVSLYWYRQALGQGPEFLTYFNYEAQQDKSGLPNDRFSAERPEGSISTLTIQRTEQRDSAMYRCASSFGKDRTPFFGQGTRLTVV.

There are many counts of this clonotype. The chain combines TRBV24-1 with TRBJ2-3; maybe TRBD2 (5 bases). This CDR3 spans 13 amino acids. Trimming took 6 bases from V and 2 from J, leaving 8 bases between them. Germline CDR1 is KGHDR and CDR2 is SFDVKD. CDR3 amino acids: CATSRRNTDTQYF. The CDR3 region has the DNA TGTGCCACCAGTCGGAGGAACACAGATACGCAGTATTTT.

The CDR3 region has the DNA TGTGCCAGCAGCGATAAGTTGAGCACTGAAGCTTTCTTT. Amino acids: CASSDKLSTEAFF. The chain uses TRBV7-9 and TRBJ1-1; D gene ambiguous. V lost 5 bases to trimming and J lost 4 bases, with 11 bases between them. This CDR3 is built from 13 residues. Germline CDR1 reads SEHNR; CDR2 reads FQNEAQ (reference sequence).

Only a few counts were recorded for this clonotype. The rearrangement joins TRBV13 to TRBJ1-1; D may be TRBD1 (5 bases). The CDR3 sequence is 14 residues long. V lost 5 bases to trimming and J lost 9 bases, with 19 bases between them. Looked up from germline, CDR1 is PRHDT and CDR2 is FYEKMQ (reference sequence). Written as DNA, the CDR3 is TGTGCCAGCAGCGACTACGGGACCCTAGATCAAGCTTTCTTT. Protein: CASSDYGTLDQAFF.

In this sample, this clonotype turned up many times. V gene TRBV18 combines with J gene TRBJ2-1; 10 nucleotides align to TRBD2. CDR1 is KGHSH, CDR2 LQKENI, per germline. The CDR3 sequence is 16 residues long. V lost 3 bases to trimming and J lost 4 bases; unmatched junction nucleotides: 6. The DNA of the CDR3 is TGTGCCAGCTCACCGGCTAGCGGGGGTTATTACAATGAGCAGTTCTTC. It is translated as CASSPASGGYYNEQFF. Supplemented by reference TRBV18 and TRBJ2-1, the full variable domain reads NAGVMQNPRHLVRRRGQEARLRCSPMKGHSHVYWYRQLPEEGLKFMVYLQKENIIDESGMPKERFSAEFPKEGPSILRIQQVVRGDSAAYFCASSPASGGYYNEQFFGPGTRLTVL.

V gene TRBV6-1 combines with J gene TRBJ2-1; TRBD2 matches at 8 bases. The length of the CDR3 is 14 residues. Trimming removed 5 bases from V and 9 bases from J; junction bases left unmatched: 9. Germline values: CDR1 MNHNS, CDR2 SASEGT. This CDR3 reads CASSQGLGASEQFF. The CDR3, as DNA: TGTGCCAGCAGTCAGGGACTAGGGGCTTCTGAGCAGTTCTTC.

The rearrangement links TRBV7-9 to TRBJ2-2; tentatively, D is TRBD1 (6 bases). Trimming shortened V by 5 bases and J by 6 bases, and 13 bases separated the two germline ends. This CDR3 is built from 14 residues. CDR1 is SEHNR and CDR2 is FQNEAQ in the germline V gene (reference sequence). In nucleotides, the CDR3 is TGTGCCAGCAGCCCACCCAGGGGTCCCGGGGAGCTGTTTTTT. This translates into CASSPPRGPGELFF. The whole variable domain, filled in from reference TRBV7-9 and TRBJ2-2, reads DTGVSQNPRHKITKRGQNVTFRCDPISEHNRLYWYRQTLGQGPEFLTYFQNEAQLEKSRLLSDRFSAERPKGSFSTLEIQRTEQGDSAMYLCASSPPRGPGELFFGEGSRLTVL.

The genes are TRBV10-3 and TRBJ2-7, with TRBD1 matching 7 bases. Trimming removed 11 bases from V and 0 bases from J; junction bases left unmatched: 7. This CDR3 is 13 amino acids long. Germline CDR1 ENHRY, CDR2 SYGVKD. Written as DNA, the CDR3 is TGTGCCGCCCGCCGGGACAGCTCCTACGAGCAGTACTTC. This codes for CAARRDSSYEQYF.

This sequence joins TRBV6-1 and TRBJ2-7; D unclear. CDR1 is MNHNS, CDR2 SASEGT, per germline. V dropped 4 bases and J dropped 2 bases, with 12 bases sitting between them. CDR3 size: 14 residues. The DNA for the CDR3 is TGTGCCAGCAGTGTGTCCGACACCGCCTACGAGCAGTACTTC. This encodes CASSVSDTAYEQYF.

The rearrangement uses TRBV3-1 and TRBJ2-1, with D perhaps matching TRBD2 (5 bases). The length of the CDR3 is 13 residues. V was pared by 0 bases and J by 12 bases, with 12 bases between. The germline V gene encodes CDR1 LGHDT and CDR2 YNNKEL (reference sequence). CDR3 region: CASSQDGESVQFF. CDR3 bases: TGTGCCAGCAGCCAAGATGGGGAGTCTGTGCAGTTCTTC.

This clonotype was observed at least ten times. The V call is TRBV11-1, the J call TRBJ2-3; 9 nucleotides align to TRBD2. The CDR3 has 17 amino acids. The junction had 15 bases not matched to a gene; V was cut back by 5 bases and J by 6 bases. In germline, CDR1 is SGHAT, CDR2 FQDESV (reference sequence). The CDR3 here is CASSPARSGGPFDTQYF. Written as DNA, the CDR3 is TGTGCCAGCAGCCCCGCTCGGAGCGGGGGGCCCTTTGATACGCAGTATTTT.

This clonotype showed up just a few times. The gene calls are TRBV29-1 and TRBJ2-7, with TRBD1 matching over 11 bases. The CDR3 is 13 residues long. With V trimmed by 4 bases and J by 3 bases, 2 bases remained unmatched. The V gene's germline CDR1 is SQVTM and CDR2 ANQGSEA. CDR3 nucleotides: TGCAGCGTTGGAGGGACAGGGGGCTACGAGCAGTACTTC. It codes for CSVGGTGGYEQYF.

V is TRBV28 and J is TRBJ2-2; D is undetermined. The CDR3 runs 16 residues. The V and J ends lost 2 bases and 0 bases respectively, with 10 bases between them. Germline V gives CDR1 MDHEN, CDR2 SYDVKM. In DNA, the CDR3 is TGTGCCAGCAGTTTACTCGTACAGACGAACACCGGGGAGCTGTTTTTT. It encodes CASSLLVQTNTGELFF.

This clonotype was picked up many times. The rearrangement joins TRBV5-1 to TRBJ1-1; no firm D call. V was shortened by 4 bases and J by 5 bases, with 9 bases between the two germline ends. CDR1 is SGHRS, CDR2 YFSETQ, per germline. The CDR3 is 12 residues long. DNA for the CDR3: TGCGCCAGCAGCACCGGGGTAACTGAAGCTTTCTTT. It specifies CASSTGVTEAFF.

This clonotype was seen repeatedly, ten times or more. The chain recombines TRBV28 with TRBJ2-3; no clear D. Germline lookup yields CDR1 MDHEN and CDR2 SYDVKM. CDR3 size: 14 residues. V lost 6 bases to trimming and J lost 4 bases, with 14 bases between them. CDR3 coding DNA: TGTGCCAGCAGCCCTAGATTGGCGGCAGATACGCAGTATTTT. Translated, it gives CASSPRLAADTQYF. The full variable domain, completed using reference TRBV28 and TRBJ2-3, is DVKVTQSSRYLVKRTGEKVFLECVQDMDHENMFWYRQDPGLGLRLIYFSYDVKMKEKGDIPEGYSVSREKKERFSLILESASTNQTSMYLCASSPRLAADTQYFGPGTRLTVL.

The sample holds a few counts of this clonotype. The chain joins TRBV4-2 to TRBJ2-5, with 15 bases that match TRBD2. This CDR3 has 15 amino acids. J lost 9 bases, V lost 5 bases, and 7 bases had no gene match. Germline CDR1 is LGHNA and CDR2 is YNFKEQ. CDR3 coding DNA: TGTGCCAGCAGCGGACTAGCGGGGGGGCCGGAGGCCCAGTACTTC. It is translated as CASSGLAGGPEAQYF.

This chain connects TRBV12-3 or TRBV12-4 to TRBJ2-1, with D possibly matching TRBD2 (6 bases). CDR3 length: 15 residues. Trimming took off 7 bases at V and 6 bases at J, with 19 bases between the two ends. Here the CDR3 reads CASTLRSSGVNEQFF. CDR3 coding DNA: TGTGCCAGCACCCTCCGGAGTAGCGGCGTCAATGAGCAGTTCTTC.

Many counts were recorded for this clonotype. The chain carries TRBV27 and TRBJ2-3; either TRBD1 or TRBD2 may supply D (5 bases each). Trimming left V 4 bases short and J 0 bases short, with 20 bases between. Germline V gene sequence: CDR1 MNHEY, CDR2 SMNVEV (reference sequence). The CDR3 is made up of 18 amino acids. CDR3 DNA sequence: TGTGCCAGCAGTTCCCAATTGAACCGGGACGGGAGCACAGATACGCAGTATTTT. This sequence encodes CASSSQLNRDGSTDTQYF.

As to this clonotype: A clone one base away is much larger, so this may be a read error. The CDR3 is CAGSFPGTSGRYEQYF. The CDR3 bases are TGTGCCGGCAGTTTTCCCGGGACTAGCGGGCGCTACGAGCAGTACTTC. The chain has TRBV28 and TRBJ2-7; 12 bases align to TRBD2. Germline assignment: CDR1 MDHEN and CDR2 SYDVKM. The length of the CDR3 is 16 residues.

The chain couples TRBV6-1 to TRBJ1-2; perhaps TRBD1 as D (5 bases). The V end was cut by 1 base, the J end by 4 bases, with 19 bases between. This CDR3 comprises 17 residues. Germline V CDR1 and CDR2: MNHNS, SASEGT. The CDR3 reads CASSEGFTGRPTYGYTF. Written as DNA, the CDR3 is TGTGCCAGCAGTGAAGGATTTACGGGGCGTCCAACCTATGGCTACACCTTC.